Following are 7 T cell receptor beta chains from one sample sequenced in a study of blood T cell repertoires in COVID-19. Data came from immunoSEQ multiplex PCR; TCRdb stores just in-frame clones and leaves some out. This table holds roughly 330,000 clones, 87% found once. Sample: peripheral blood. These receptors all come from a man between 25 and 39 years old with COVID-19, enrolled during active disease.

The rearrangement links TRBV24-1 to TRBJ2-3, with unresolved D. This CDR3 contains 12 residues. Germline lookup yields CDR1 KGHDR and CDR2 SFDVKD. V lost 9 bases, J lost 4 bases, and 10 bases lay in between. The CDR3: CATAGIADTQYF. CDR3 in DNA: TGTGCCACCGCAGGAATTGCAGATACGCAGTATTTT.

This chain links TRBV9 with TRBJ2-7; 11 bases agree with TRBD2. J lost 6 bases, V lost 1 base, and 3 bases had no gene match. CDR3 length: 14 residues. Germline CDR1 reads SGDLS; CDR2 reads YYNGEE. The CDR3, as DNA: TGTGCCAGCAGCGTACTAGCGGGAGGCGGCGAGCAGTACTTC. As protein: CASSVLAGGGEQYF.

The chain carries TRBV27 and TRBJ1-5; D is unresolved. V was pared by 2 bases and J by 4 bases, with 9 bases between. Germline CDR1 is MNHEY and CDR2 is SMNVEV (reference sequence). The CDR3 extends over 14 amino acids. In nucleotides, the CDR3 is TGTGCCAGCAGTTTAGTTTCGCAGAATCAGCCCCAGCATTTT. Its protein is CASSLVSQNQPQHF.

The chain carries TRBV13 and TRBJ2-5; D is possibly TRBD2 (5 bases). V lost 4 bases, J lost 5 bases, and 17 bases lay in between. Germline V gives CDR1 PRHDT, CDR2 FYEKMQ (reference sequence). There are 15 residues in the CDR3. CDR3 in amino acids: CASSSRVEAKETQYF. The DNA of the CDR3 is TGTGCCAGCAGCTCTAGGGTGGAGGCCAAGGAGACCCAGTACTTC.

The V and J genes are TRBV7-3 and TRBJ1-1, with D tentatively TRBD1 (6 bases). The V end lost 4 bases, the J end lost 6 bases, and 9 bases lay between the germline ends. The CDR3 sequence is 12 residues long. The germline CDR1 and CDR2 sequences are SGHTA and FQGTGA. CDR3 region: CASSSDSSEAFF. DNA of the CDR3: TGTGCCAGCAGCTCGGACAGCTCTGAAGCTTTCTTT.

The genes are TRBV2 and TRBJ2-3; 8 bases are a match to TRBD2. V trimming: 7 bases; J trimming: 3 bases; junction bases outside the gene matches: 9. There are 15 residues in the CDR3. Looked up from germline, CDR1 is SNHLY and CDR2 is FYNNEI. As DNA, the CDR3 is TGTGCCAGCAAAGTTGCGGGGGGTTCAACAGATACGCAGTATTTT. It yields the protein CASKVAGGSTDTQYF.

This chain's CDR3 is CASSLLFGPRNTGELFF. CDR3 bases: TGTGCCAGCAGCTTATTGTTTGGGCCCAGGAACACCGGGGAGCTGTTTTTT. The chain links TRBV7-9 to TRBJ2-2; D call uncertain. The CDR3 sequence is 17 residues long. Trimming shortened V by 2 bases and J by 1 base, and 14 bases separated the two germline ends. Germline-derived CDR1 and CDR2 are SEHNR and FQNEAQ (reference sequence).